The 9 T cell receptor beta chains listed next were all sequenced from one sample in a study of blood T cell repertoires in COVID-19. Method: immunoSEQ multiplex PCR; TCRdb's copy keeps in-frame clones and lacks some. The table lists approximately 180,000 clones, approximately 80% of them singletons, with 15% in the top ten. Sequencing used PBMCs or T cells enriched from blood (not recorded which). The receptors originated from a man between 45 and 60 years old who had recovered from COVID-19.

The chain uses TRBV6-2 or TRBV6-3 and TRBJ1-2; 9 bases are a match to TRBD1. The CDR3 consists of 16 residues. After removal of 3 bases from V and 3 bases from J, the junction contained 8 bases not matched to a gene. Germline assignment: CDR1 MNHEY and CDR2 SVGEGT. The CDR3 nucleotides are TGTGCCAGCAGTTATTCCACAGGGGGCGTAGACTATGGCTACACCTTC. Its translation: CASSYSTGGVDYGYTF.

In DNA form, the CDR3 reads TGTGCCACCAGCAGAGGCGAGCGGGGGGGCCGAGAGACCCAGTACTTC. Translation gives CATSRGERGGRETQYF. The V call is TRBV15, the J call TRBJ2-5, with 10 bases matching TRBD2. CDR3 length: 16 residues. The junction had 6 bases not matched to a gene; V was cut back by 1 base and J by 4 bases. Germline CDR1 is LNHNV and CDR2 is YYDKDF (reference sequence).

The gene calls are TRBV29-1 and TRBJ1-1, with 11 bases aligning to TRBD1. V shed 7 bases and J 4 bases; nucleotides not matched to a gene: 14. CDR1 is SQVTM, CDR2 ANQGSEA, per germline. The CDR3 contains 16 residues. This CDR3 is CSAKRQGQGESTEAFF. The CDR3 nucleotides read TGCAGCGCCAAACGACAGGGACAGGGGGAGAGCACTGAAGCTTTCTTT.

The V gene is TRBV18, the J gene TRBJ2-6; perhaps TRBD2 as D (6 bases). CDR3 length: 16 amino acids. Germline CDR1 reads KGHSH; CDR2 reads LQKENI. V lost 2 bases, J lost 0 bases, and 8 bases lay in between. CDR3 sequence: CASSPFGSSGANVLTF. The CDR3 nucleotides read TGTGCCAGCTCACCATTCGGGAGCTCTGGGGCCAACGTCCTGACTTTC.

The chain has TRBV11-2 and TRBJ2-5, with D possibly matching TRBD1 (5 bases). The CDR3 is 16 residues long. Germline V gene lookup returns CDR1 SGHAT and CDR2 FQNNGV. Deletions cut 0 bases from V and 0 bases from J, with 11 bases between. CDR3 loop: CASSLELGADQETQYF. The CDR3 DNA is TGTGCCAGCAGCTTAGAGCTTGGGGCGGACCAAGAGACCCAGTACTTC.

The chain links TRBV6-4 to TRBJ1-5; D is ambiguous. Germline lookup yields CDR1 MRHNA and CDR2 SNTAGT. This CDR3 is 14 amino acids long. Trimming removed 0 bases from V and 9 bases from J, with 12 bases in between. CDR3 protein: CASSDSMGRAPQHF. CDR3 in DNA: TGTGCCAGCAGTGACTCGATGGGGAGAGCGCCCCAGCATTTT.

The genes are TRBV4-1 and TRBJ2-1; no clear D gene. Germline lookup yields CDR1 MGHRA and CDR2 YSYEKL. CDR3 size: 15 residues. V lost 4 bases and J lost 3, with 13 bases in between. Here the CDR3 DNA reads TGCGCCAGCAGCCCGTCTGTTACAGACTACAATGAGCAGTTCTTC. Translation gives CASSPSVTDYNEQFF.

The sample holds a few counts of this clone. CDR3 bases: TGTGCCAGCAGAGGGGGCAGGTCCTATAATTCACCCCTCCACTTT. Amino acid sequence: CASRGGRSYNSPLHF. The gene calls are TRBV28 and TRBJ1-6, with TRBD1 matching 7 bases. This CDR3 comprises 15 residues. CDR1 MDHEN and CDR2 SYDVKM come from the germline V gene. After removal of 6 bases from V and 1 base from J, the junction contained 3 bases not matched to a gene.

CDR3 amino acids: CASSFIDEQYF. The CDR3 region has the DNA TGTGCCAGCAGCTTTATAGACGAGCAGTACTTC. This chain connects TRBV7-9 to TRBJ2-7; D ambiguous. This CDR3 comprises 11 residues. The germline gives CDR1 SEHNR, CDR2 FQNEAQ (reference sequence). V lost 3 bases to trimming and J lost 5 bases, with 5 bases between them.